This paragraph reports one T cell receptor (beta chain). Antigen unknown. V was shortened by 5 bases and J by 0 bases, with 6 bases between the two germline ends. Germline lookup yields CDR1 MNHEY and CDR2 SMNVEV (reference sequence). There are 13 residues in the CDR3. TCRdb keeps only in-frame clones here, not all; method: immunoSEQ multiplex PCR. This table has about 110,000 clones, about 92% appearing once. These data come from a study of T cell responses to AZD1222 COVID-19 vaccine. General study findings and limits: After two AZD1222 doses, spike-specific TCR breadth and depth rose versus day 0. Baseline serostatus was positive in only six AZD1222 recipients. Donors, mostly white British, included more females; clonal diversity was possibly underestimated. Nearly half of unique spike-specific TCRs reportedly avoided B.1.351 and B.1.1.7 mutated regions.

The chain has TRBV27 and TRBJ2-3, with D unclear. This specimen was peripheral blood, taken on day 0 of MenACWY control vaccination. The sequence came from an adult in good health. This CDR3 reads CASSISSTDTQYF. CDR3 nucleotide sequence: TGTGCCAGCAGTATCTCTAGCACAGATACGCAGTATTTT.